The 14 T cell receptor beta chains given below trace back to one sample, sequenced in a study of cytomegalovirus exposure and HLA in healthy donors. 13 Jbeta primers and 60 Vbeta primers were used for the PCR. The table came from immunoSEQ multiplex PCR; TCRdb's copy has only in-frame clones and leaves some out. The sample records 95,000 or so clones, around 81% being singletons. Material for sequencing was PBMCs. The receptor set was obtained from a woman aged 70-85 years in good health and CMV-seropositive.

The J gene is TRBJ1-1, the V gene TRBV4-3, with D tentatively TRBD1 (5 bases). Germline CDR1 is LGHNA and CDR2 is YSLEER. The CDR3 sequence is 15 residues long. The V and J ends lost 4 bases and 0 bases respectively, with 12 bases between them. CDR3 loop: CASSPARELNTEAFF. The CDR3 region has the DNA TGCGCCAGCAGCCCCGCCAGGGAACTGAACACTGAAGCTTTCTTT.

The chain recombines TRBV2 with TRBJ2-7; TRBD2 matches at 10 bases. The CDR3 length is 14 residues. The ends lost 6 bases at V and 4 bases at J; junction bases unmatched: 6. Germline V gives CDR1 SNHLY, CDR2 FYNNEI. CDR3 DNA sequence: TGTGCCAGCAGGGACCCTAGCGGGAGTTACGAGCAGTACTTC. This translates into CASRDPSGSYEQYF.

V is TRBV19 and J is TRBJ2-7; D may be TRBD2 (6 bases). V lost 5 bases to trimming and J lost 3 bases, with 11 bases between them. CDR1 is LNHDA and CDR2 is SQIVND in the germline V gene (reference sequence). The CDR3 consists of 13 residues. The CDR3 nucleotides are TGTGCCAGTAGTCGAAGTAGCGGCTACGAGCAGTACTTC. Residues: CASSRSSGYEQYF.

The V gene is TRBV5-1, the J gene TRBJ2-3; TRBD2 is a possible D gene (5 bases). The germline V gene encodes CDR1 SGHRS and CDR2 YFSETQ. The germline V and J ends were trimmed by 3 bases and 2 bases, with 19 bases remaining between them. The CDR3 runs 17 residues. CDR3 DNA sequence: TGCGCCAGCAGCTCGGGTGGGAGCACCCCCACCACAGATACGCAGTATTTT. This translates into CASSSGGSTPTTDTQYF.

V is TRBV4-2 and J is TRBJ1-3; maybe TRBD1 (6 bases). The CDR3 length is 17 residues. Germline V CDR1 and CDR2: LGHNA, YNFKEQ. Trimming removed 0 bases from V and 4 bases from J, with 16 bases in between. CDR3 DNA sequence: TGTGCCAGCAGCCAAGATAGGGACACACATACGGGAAACACCATATATTTT. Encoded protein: CASSQDRDTHTGNTIYF.

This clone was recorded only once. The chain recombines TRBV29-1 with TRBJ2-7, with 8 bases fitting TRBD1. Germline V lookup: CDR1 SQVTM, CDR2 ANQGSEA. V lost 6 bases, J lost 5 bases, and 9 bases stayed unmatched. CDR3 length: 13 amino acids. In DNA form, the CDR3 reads TGCAGCGTGGCTTACAGGGGGACGGACGAGCAGTACTTC. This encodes CSVAYRGTDEQYF.

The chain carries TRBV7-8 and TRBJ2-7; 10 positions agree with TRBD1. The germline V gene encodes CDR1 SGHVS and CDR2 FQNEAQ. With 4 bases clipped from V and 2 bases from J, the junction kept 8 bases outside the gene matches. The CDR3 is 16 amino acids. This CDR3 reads CASSSTGTGATYEQYF. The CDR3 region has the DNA TGTGCCAGCAGCTCGACCGGGACAGGGGCTACCTACGAGCAGTACTTC.

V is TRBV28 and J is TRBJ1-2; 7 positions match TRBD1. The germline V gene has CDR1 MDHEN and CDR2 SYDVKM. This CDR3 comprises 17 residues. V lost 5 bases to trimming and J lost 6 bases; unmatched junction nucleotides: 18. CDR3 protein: CASSPLFSGGGMHGYTF. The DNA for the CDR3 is TGTGCCAGCAGTCCCCTTTTTAGCGGAGGGGGCATGCATGGCTACACCTTC.

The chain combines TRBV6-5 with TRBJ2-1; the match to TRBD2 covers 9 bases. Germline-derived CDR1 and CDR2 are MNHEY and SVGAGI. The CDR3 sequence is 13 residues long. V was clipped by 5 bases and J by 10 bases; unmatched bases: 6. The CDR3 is CASSRPSGKEQFF. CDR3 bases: TGTGCCAGCAGTCGCCCTAGCGGGAAGGAGCAGTTCTTC.

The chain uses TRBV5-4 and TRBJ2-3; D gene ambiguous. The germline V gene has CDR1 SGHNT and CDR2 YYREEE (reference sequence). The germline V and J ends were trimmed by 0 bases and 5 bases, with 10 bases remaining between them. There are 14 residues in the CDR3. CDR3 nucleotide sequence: TGTGCCAGCAGCTTGGGTCTAGATGAAGATACGCAGTATTTT. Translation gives CASSLGLDEDTQYF.

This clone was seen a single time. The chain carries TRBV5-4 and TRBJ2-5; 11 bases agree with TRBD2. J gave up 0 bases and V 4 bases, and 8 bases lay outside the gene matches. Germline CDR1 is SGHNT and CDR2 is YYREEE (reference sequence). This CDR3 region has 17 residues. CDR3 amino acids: CASSLLAGGLYQETQYF. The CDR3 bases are TGTGCCAGCAGCCTGTTAGCGGGAGGGTTGTACCAAGAGACCCAGTACTTC.

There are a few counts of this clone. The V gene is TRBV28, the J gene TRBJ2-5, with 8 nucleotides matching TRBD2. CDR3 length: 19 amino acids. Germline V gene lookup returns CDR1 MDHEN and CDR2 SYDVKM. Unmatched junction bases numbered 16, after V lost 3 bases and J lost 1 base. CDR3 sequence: CASSFPFSRAGVFQETQYF. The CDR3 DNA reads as TGTGCCAGCAGTTTCCCGTTCAGTCGAGCGGGGGTCTTCCAAGAGACCCAGTACTTC.

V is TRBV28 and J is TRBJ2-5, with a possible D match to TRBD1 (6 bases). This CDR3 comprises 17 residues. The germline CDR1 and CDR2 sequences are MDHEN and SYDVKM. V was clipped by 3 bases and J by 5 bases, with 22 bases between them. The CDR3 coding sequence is TGTGCCAGCAGTTTTCCTCCAGGGACAAACCAGAGGGAGACCCAGTACTTC. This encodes CASSFPPGTNQRETQYF.

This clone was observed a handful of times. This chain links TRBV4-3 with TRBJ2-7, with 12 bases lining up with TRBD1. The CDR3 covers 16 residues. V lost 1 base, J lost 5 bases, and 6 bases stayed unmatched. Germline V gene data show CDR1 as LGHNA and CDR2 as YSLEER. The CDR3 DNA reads TGCGCCAGCAGCCAAGGCTCCGGGACAGGGGGCCACGAGCAGTACTTC. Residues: CASSQGSGTGGHEQYF.